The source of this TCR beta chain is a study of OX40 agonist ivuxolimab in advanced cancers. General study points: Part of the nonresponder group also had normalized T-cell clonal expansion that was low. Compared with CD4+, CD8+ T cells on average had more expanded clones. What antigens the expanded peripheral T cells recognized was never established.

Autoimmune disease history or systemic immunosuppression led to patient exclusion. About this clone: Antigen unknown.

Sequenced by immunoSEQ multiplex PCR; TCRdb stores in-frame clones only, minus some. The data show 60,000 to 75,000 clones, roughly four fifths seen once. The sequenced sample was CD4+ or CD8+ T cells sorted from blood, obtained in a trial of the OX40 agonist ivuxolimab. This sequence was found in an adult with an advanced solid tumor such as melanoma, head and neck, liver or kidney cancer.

The CDR3 region has the DNA TGTGCCAGCAGCCTCCGTCTTCGGGGAAGCACAGATACGCAGTATTTT. This translates into CASSLRLRGSTDTQYF. The gene calls are TRBV14 and TRBJ2-3, with D maybe TRBD2 (5 bases). The germline V gene has CDR1 SGHDN and CDR2 FVKESK. V lost 4 bases to trimming and J lost 0 bases, with 14 bases between them. The CDR3 sequence is 16 residues long.